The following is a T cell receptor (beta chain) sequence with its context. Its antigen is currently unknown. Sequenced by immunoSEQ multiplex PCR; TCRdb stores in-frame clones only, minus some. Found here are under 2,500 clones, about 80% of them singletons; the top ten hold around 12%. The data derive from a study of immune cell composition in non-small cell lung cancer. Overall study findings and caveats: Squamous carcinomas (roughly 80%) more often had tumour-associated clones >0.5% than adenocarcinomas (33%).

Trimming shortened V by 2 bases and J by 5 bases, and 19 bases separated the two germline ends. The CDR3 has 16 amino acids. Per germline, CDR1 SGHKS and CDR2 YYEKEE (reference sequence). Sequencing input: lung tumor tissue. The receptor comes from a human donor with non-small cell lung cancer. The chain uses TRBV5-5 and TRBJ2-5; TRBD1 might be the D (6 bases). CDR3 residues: CASSLPPQGSGETQYF. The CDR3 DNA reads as TGTGCCAGCAGCTTACCCCCACAGGGCTCGGGGGAGACCCAGTACTTC.